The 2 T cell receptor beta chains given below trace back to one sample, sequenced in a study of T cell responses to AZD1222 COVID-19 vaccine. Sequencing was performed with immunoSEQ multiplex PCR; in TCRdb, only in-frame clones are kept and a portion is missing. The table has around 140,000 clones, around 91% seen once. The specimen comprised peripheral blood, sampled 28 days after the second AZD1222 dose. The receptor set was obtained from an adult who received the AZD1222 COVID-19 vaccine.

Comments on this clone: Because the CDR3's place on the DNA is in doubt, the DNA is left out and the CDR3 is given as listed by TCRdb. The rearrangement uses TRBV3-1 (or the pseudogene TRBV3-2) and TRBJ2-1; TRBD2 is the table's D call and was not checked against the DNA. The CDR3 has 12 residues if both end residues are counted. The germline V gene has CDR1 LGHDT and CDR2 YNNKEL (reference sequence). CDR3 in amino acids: CASSSSGGEQFF.

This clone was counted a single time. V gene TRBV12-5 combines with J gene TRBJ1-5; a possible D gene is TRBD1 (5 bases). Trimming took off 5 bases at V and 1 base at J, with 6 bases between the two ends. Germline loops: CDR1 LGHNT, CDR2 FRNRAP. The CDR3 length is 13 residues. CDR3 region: CASGGDSNQPQHF. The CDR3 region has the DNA TGTGCTAGTGGTGGGGACAGCAATCAGCCCCAGCATTTT.